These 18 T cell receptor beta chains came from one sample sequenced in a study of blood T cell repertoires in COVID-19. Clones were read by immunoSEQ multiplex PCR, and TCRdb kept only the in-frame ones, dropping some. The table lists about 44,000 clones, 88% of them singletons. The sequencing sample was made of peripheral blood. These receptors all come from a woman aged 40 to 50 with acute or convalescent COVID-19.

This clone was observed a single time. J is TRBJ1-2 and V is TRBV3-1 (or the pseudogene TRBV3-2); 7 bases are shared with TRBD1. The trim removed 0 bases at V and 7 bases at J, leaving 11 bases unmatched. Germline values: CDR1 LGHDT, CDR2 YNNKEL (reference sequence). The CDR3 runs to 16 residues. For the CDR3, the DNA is TGTGCCAGCAGCCAAGAAAGCCTGACAGGGAATAGTGGCTACACCTTC. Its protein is CASSQESLTGNSGYTF.

CDR3 loop: CATQSGTSNTGELFF. DNA of the CDR3: TGTGCCACCCAATCCGGGACTAGCAACACCGGGGAGCTGTTTTTT. This chain links TRBV10-3 with TRBJ2-2; 9 bases agree with TRBD2. Per the germline V gene, CDR1 is ENHRY and CDR2 is SYGVKD. The junction had 8 bases not matched to a gene; V was cut back by 10 bases and J by 2 bases. The CDR3 sequence is 15 residues long.

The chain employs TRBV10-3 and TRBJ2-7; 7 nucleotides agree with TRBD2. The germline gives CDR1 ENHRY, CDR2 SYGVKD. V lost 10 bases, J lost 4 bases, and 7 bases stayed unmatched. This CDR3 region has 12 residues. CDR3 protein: CATRGGEYEQYF. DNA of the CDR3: TGTGCCACGAGGGGAGGGGAATACGAGCAGTACTTC.

CDR3 in DNA: TGTGCCTGGACAGGGATGAACTATGGCTACACCTTC. It codes for CAWTGMNYGYTF. The rearrangement joins TRBV30 to TRBJ1-2; D might be TRBD1 (5 bases). CDR1 is GTSNPN, CDR2 SVGIG, per germline (reference sequence). With 4 bases removed from V and 2 bases from J, the gap between germline ends came to 8 bases. The CDR3 totals 12 residues.

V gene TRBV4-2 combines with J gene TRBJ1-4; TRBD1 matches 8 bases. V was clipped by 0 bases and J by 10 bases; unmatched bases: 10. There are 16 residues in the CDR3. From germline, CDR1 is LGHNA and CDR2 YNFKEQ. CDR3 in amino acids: CASSQDPAGGPGKLFF. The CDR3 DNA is TGTGCCAGCAGCCAAGATCCGGCAGGGGGCCCAGGAAAACTGTTTTTT.

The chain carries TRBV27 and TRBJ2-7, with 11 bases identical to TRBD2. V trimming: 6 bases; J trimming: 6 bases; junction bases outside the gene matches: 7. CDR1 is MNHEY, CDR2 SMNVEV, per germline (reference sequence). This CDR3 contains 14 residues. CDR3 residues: CASRLAGGPFEQYF. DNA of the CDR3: TGTGCCAGCAGGTTAGCGGGAGGGCCCTTCGAGCAGTACTTC.

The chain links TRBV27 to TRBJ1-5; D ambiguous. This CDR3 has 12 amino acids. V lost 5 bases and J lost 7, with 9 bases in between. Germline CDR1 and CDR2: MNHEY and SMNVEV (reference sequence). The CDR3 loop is CASSQLGQPQHF. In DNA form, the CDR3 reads TGTGCCAGCAGTCAATTGGGCCAGCCCCAGCATTTT.

The CDR3 loop reads CASSLTGIGNTEAFF. The CDR3 nucleotides read TGCGCCAGCAGCTTAACAGGGATCGGGAACACTGAAGCTTTCTTT. This chain connects TRBV5-1 to TRBJ1-1, with D possibly matching TRBD1 (6 bases). V gave up 2 bases and J gave up 1 base, with 12 bases separating them. Per the germline V gene, CDR1 is SGHRS and CDR2 is YFSETQ. The CDR3 is made up of 15 amino acids.

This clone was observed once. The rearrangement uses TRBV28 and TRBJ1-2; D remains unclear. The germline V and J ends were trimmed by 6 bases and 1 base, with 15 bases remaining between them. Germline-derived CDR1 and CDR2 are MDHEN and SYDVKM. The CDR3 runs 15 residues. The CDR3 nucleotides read TGTGCCAGCAGGGAGGAGGGCCCACTTAACTATGGCTACACCTTC. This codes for CASREEGPLNYGYTF.

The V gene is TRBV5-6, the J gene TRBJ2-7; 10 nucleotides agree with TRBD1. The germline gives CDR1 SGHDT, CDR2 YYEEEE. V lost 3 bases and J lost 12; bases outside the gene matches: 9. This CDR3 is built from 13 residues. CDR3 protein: CASSSGQGGSSYF. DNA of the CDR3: TGTGCCAGCAGCTCCGGACAGGGGGGCTCGTCGTACTTC. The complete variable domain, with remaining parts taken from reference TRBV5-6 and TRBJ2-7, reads DAGVTQSPTHLIKTRGQQVTLRCSPKSGHDTVSWYQQALGQGPQFIFQYYEEEERQRGNFPDRFSGHQFPNYSSELNVNALLLGDSALYLCASSSGQGGSSYFGPGTRLTVT.

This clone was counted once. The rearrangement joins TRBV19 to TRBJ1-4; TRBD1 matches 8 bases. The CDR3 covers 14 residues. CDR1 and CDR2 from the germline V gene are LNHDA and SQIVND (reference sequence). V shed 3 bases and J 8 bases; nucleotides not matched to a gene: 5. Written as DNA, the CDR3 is TGTGCCAGTAGTATGACAGGGGTTCGGGAAAAACTGTTTTTT. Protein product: CASSMTGVREKLFF.

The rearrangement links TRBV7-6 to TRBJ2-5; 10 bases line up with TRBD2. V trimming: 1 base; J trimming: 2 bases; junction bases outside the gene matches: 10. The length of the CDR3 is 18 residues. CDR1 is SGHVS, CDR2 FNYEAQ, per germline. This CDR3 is CASSLVPAGGPDQETQYF. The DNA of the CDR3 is TGTGCCAGCAGCTTAGTACCAGCGGGGGGGCCGGATCAAGAGACCCAGTACTTC.

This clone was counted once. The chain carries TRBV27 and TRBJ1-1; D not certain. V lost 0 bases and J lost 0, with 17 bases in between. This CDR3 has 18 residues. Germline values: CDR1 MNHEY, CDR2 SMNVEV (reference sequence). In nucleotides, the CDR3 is TGTGCCAGCAGTTTATCGGCCAGCGCCCTTACGGTGAACACTGAAGCTTTCTTT. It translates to CASSLSASALTVNTEAFF.

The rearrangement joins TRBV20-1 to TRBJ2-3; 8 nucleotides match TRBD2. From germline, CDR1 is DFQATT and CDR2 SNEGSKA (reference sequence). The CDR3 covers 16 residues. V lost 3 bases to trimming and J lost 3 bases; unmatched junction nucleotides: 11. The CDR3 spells CSASSGASPRTDTQYF. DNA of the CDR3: TGCAGTGCTAGTAGCGGGGCCTCCCCGCGGACAGATACGCAGTATTTT.

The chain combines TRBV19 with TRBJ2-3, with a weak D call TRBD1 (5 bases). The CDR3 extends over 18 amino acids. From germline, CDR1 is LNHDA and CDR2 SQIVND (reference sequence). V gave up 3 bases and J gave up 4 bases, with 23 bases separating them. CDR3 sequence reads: CASSMLSPSAGMSDTQYF. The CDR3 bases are TGTGCCAGTAGTATGTTGTCCCCGTCAGCAGGGATGTCAGATACGCAGTATTTT.

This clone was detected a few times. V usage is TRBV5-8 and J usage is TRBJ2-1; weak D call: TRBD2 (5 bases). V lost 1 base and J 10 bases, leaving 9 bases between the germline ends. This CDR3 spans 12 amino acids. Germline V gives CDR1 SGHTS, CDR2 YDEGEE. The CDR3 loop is CASSLLPSEQFF. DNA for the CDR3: TGTGCCAGCAGCTTGCTCCCTAGCGAGCAGTTCTTC.

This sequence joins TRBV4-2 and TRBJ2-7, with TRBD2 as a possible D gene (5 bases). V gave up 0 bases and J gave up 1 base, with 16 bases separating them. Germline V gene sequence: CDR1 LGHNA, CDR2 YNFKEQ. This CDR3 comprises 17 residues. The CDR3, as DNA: TGTGCCAGCAGCCAAGACCCCGTCGGGATTGTTTCCTACGAGCAGTACTTC. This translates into CASSQDPVGIVSYEQYF.

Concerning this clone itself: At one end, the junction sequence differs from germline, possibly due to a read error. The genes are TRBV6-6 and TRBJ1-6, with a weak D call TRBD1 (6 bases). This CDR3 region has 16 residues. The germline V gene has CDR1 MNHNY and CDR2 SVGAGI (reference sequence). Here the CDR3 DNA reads TGTGCCAGCAGTCACTCAGGGGTCTCCTATAATTCACCCCTCCACTTT. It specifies CASSHSGVSYNSPLHF.